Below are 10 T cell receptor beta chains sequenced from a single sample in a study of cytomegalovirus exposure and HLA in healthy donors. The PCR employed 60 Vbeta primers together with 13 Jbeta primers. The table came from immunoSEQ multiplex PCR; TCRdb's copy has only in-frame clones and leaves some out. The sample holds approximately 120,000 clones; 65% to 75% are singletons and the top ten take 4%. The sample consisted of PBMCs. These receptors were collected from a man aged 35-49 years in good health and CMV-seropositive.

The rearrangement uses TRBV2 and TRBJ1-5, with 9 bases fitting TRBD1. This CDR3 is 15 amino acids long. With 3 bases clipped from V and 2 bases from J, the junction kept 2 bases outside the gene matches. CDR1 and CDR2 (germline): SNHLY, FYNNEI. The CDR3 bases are TGTGCCAGCAGTGAGGGGGACAGGGGCAATCAGCCCCAGCATTTT. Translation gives CASSEGDRGNQPQHF.

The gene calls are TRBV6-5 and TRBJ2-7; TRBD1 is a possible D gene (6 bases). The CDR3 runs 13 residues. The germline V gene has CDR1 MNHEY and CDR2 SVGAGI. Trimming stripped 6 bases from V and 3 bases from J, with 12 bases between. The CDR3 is CASSRQVRYEQYF. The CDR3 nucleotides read TGTGCCAGCAGCAGACAGGTTCGCTACGAGCAGTACTTC.

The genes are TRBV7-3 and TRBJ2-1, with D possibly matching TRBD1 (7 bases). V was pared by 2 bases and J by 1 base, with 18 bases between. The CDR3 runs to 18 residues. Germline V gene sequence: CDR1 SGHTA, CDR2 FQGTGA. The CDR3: CASSLGDSIAVSYNEQFF. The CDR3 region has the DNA TGTGCCAGCAGCTTAGGGGACAGTATAGCGGTTTCCTACAATGAGCAGTTCTTC.

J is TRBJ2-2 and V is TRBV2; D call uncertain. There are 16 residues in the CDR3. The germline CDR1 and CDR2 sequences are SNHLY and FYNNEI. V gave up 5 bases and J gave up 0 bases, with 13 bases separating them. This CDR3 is CASSLSKAANTGELFF. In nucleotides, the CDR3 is TGTGCCAGCAGTTTGTCAAAGGCGGCGAACACCGGGGAGCTGTTTTTT.

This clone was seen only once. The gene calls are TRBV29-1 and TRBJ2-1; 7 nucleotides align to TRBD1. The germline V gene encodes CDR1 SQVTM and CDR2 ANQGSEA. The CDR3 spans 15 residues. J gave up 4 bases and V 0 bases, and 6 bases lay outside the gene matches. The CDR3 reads CSVEDPDRVYNEQFF. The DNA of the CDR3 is TGCAGCGTTGAAGATCCCGACAGGGTATACAATGAGCAGTTCTTC.

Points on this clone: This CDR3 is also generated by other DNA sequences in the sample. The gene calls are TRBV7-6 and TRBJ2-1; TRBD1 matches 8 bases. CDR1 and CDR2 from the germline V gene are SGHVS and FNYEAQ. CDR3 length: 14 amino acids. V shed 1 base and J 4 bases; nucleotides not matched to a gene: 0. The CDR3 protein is CASSLGTGYNEQFF. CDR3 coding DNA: TGTGCCAGCAGCTTAGGGACAGGGTACAATGAGCAGTTCTTC.

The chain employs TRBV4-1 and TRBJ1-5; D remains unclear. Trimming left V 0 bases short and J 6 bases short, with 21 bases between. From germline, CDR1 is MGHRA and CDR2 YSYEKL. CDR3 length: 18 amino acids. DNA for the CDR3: TGCGCCAGCAGCCAAGATAACCTAGAAGCGGGCCCGTCTCAGCCCCAGCATTTT. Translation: CASSQDNLEAGPSQPQHF.

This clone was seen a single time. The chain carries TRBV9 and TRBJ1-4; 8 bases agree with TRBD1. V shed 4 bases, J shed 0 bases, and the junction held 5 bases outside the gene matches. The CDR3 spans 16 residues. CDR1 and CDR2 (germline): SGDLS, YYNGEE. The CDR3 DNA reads TGTGCCAGCAGCCGGCAGGGGGCCGCAACTAATGAAAAACTGTTTTTT. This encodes CASSRQGAATNEKLFF.

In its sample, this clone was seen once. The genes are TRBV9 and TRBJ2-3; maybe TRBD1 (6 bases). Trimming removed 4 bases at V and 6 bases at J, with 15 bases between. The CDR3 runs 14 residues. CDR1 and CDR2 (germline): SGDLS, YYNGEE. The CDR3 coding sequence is TGTGCCAGCAGCTCCACAGGGAACTACGATACGCAGTATTTT. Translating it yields CASSSTGNYDTQYF.

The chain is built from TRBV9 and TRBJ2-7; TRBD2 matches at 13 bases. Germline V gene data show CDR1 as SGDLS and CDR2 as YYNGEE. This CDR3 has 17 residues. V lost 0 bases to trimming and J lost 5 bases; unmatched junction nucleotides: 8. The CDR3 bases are TGTGCCAGCAGCGTAGAACTAGCGGGAGGGCACCCCGACGAGCAGTACTTC. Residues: CASSVELAGGHPDEQYF.